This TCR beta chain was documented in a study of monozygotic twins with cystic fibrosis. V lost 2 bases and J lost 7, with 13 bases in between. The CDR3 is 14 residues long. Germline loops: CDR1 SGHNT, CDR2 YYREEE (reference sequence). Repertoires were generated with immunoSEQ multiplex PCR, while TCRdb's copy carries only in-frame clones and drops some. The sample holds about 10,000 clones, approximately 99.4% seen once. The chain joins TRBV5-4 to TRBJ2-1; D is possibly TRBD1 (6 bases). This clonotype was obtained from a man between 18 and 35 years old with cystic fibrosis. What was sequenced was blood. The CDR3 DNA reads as TGTGCCAGCAGCTTAGGGGGAGCGAGTAATGAGCAGTTCTTC. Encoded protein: CASSLGGASNEQFF.